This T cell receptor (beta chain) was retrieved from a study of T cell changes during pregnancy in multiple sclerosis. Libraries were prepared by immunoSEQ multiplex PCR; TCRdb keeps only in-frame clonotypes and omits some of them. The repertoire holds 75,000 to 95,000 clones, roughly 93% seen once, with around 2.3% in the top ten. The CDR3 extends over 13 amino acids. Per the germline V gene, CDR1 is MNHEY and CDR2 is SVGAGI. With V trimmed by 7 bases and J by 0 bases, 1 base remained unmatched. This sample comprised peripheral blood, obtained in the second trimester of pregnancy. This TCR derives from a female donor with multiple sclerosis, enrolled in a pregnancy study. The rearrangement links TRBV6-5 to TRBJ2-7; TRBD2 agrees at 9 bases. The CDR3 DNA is TGTGCCAGCACGCGGGGGGGCTCCTACGAGCAGTACTTC. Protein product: CASTRGGSYEQYF.